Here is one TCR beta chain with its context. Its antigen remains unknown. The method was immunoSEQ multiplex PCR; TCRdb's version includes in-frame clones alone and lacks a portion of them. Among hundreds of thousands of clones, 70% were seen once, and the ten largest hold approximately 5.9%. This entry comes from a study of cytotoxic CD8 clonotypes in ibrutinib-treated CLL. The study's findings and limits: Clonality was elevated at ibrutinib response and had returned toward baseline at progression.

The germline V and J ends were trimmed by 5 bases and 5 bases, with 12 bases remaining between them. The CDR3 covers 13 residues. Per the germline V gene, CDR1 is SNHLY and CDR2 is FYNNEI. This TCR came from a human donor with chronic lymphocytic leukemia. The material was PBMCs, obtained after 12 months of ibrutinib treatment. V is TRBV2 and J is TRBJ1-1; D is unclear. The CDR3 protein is CASSRESRTEAFF. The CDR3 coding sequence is TGTGCCAGCAGTCGGGAGAGCCGGACTGAAGCTTTCTTT.